This T cell receptor beta chain was found in a study of Tregs in tolerant kidney transplant recipients. Study-level results: Activated donor B cell expansion appeared to reveal the most relevant donor-specific TCRbeta repertoire. The small number of patients limits these findings pending further validation.

Worth noting for this clone: Its antigen is undetermined.

Clones were sequenced by immunoSEQ multiplex PCR, and TCRdb holds only the in-frame ones, with some missing. The sample shows about 50,000 clones, roughly nine tenths of them seen only once. This CDR3 contains 17 residues. Related graft donors supplied nonmyeloablative bone marrow transplants, and mixed chimerism was transient. Unstimulated regulatory T cells (CD4+CD25+CD127-), CD4+CD25- non-regulatory cells, CD4 and CD8 cells were FACS-sorted from thawed PBMCs. This clonotype was obtained from a human patient who received a combined kidney and bone marrow transplant. Part of the T cells may come from the graft donor. This rearrangement joins TRBV1 to TRBJ1-5; the listed D gene, TRBD1, was not tested against the DNA. TRBV1 is given as a pseudogene. Specimen: CD8+ T cells from blood (PBMCs), collected 12 months after the transplant. The DNA of the CDR3 is TGCACCAGCAGCCAAGATCGGAGCAGGGGGCCCTTTAATCCCCAGCATTTT. This gives the protein CTSSQDRSRGPFNPQHF.